The 28 T cell receptor beta chains presented below share a single source sample, sequenced in a study of OX40 agonist ivuxolimab in advanced cancers. Sequencing used immunoSEQ multiplex PCR; TCRdb keeps in-frame clones, though not all of them. The table shows about 31,000 clones, with 75% to 85% occurring only once. Sequenced here: CD4+ or CD8+ T cells sorted from blood, sampled in a trial of the OX40 agonist ivuxolimab. These receptor sequences come from an adult with an advanced solid tumor such as melanoma, head and neck, liver or kidney cancer.

The chain uses TRBV6-6 and TRBJ1-5; D not resolved. Germline V gives CDR1 MNHNY, CDR2 SVGAGI (reference sequence). V was trimmed by 6 bases and J by 0 bases, leaving 9 bases between them. The CDR3 has 14 amino acids. CDR3 bases: TGTGCCAGCAGGGCGGTGGGTAGCAATCAGCCCCAGCATTTT. This sequence encodes CASRAVGSNQPQHF.

The rearrangement joins TRBV5-1 to TRBJ2-1, with unresolved D. The CDR3 consists of 13 residues. CDR1 and CDR2 from the germline V gene are SGHRS and YFSETQ. Between the trimmed V and J ends, which lost 5 bases and 5 bases, there was a span of 11 bases. Here the CDR3 reads CASSYGGDNEQFF. CDR3 in DNA: TGCGCCAGCAGTTACGGTGGGGACAATGAGCAGTTCTTC.

The chain employs TRBV5-3 and TRBJ2-7; D might be TRBD1 or TRBD2, each matching 5 bases. TRBV5-3 is an open reading frame, and its role is uncertain. The CDR3 totals 12 residues. V was pared by 0 bases and J by 7 bases, with 8 bases between. CDR3 in DNA: TGTGCCAGAAGCTTGGGAGGGGAAGAGCAGTACTTC. Amino acid sequence: CARSLGGEEQYF.

The CDR3 nucleotides are TGTGCCAGCACTGAGTCCAGCCGCACAGATACGCAGTATTTT. Translating gives CASTESSRTDTQYF. The gene calls are TRBV6-6 and TRBJ2-3, with no clear D. From germline, CDR1 is MNHNY and CDR2 SVGAGI (reference sequence). The V and J ends lost 7 bases and 1 base respectively, with 12 bases between them. This CDR3 is 14 amino acids long.

The rearrangement uses TRBV5-4 and TRBJ2-5; no firm D call. CDR3 length: 13 amino acids. V lost 3 bases and J 2 bases, leaving 8 bases between the germline ends. Germline V gene sequence: CDR1 SGHNT, CDR2 YYREEE (reference sequence). The DNA for the CDR3 is TGTGCCAGCAGCTGGGTTGAACAAGAGACCCAGTACTTC. This sequence encodes CASSWVEQETQYF. Complete variable domain (other parts from reference TRBV5-4 and TRBJ2-5): ETGVTQSPTHLIKTRGQQVTLRCSSQSGHNTVSWYQQALGQGPQFIFQYYREEENGRGNFPPRFSGLQFPNYSSELNVNALELDDSALYLCASSWVEQETQYFGPGTRLLVL.

The rearrangement links TRBV7-2 to TRBJ2-5, with TRBD1 as a possible D gene (6 bases). Germline assignment: CDR1 SGHTA and CDR2 FQGNSA. Trimming took 6 bases from V and 4 from J, leaving 18 bases between them. The CDR3 loop spans 15 amino acids. DNA for the CDR3: TGTGCCAGCAGAGAAACAGGGTTCTCTATAGAGACCCAGTACTTC. Translation: CASRETGFSIETQYF.

The chain carries TRBV11-3 and TRBJ1-4; the D gene is possibly TRBD1 (6 bases). This CDR3 comprises 15 residues. Germline V gene data show CDR1 as SGHNT and CDR2 as YENEEA. Trimming shortened V by 5 bases and J by 6 bases, and 16 bases separated the two germline ends. CDR3 coding DNA: TGTGCCAGCAGCCTAACGCAGGGGTGGGATGAAAAACTGTTTTTT. This encodes CASSLTQGWDEKLFF.

The chain is built from TRBV7-3 and TRBJ2-1, with D perhaps matching TRBD2 (5 bases). Germline values: CDR1 SGHTA, CDR2 FQGTGA. V was shortened by 3 bases and J by 2 bases, with 14 bases between the two germline ends. The CDR3 is 16 amino acids. This chain's CDR3 is CASSFPLRGPYNEQFF. The CDR3 DNA reads TGTGCCAGCAGCTTTCCTTTACGGGGTCCCTACAATGAGCAGTTCTTC.

CDR3 amino acids: CASSLVAGGRNEQFF. CDR3 coding DNA: TGTGCCAGCAGCTTAGTGGCGGGAGGGCGCAATGAGCAGTTCTTC. The V and J genes are TRBV5-5 and TRBJ2-1, with 9 positions matching TRBD2. J was trimmed by 6 bases and V by 2 bases; bases with no gene match: 6. This CDR3 comprises 15 residues. The germline CDR1 and CDR2 sequences are SGHKS and YYEKEE (reference sequence).

The genes are TRBV30 and TRBJ1-5, with TRBD1 matching 8 bases. V lost 7 bases to trimming and J lost 0 bases; unmatched junction nucleotides: 8. The CDR3 covers 15 residues. The germline CDR1 and CDR2 sequences are GTSNPN and SVGIG (reference sequence). CDR3 DNA: TGTGCCTTCACCACCGGACAGGGTAGCAATCAGCCCCAGCATTTT. Its translation: CAFTTGQGSNQPQHF.

In DNA, the CDR3 is TGTGCCAGCAGTGGGCTCACCAAAAACATTCAGTACTTC. This translates into CASSGLTKNIQYF. The chain links TRBV2 to TRBJ2-4, with D uncertain. The CDR3 runs to 13 residues. Germline V gives CDR1 SNHLY, CDR2 FYNNEI. V lost 4 bases and J lost 2, with 6 bases in between.

The chain combines TRBV11-3 with TRBJ2-3, with D unresolved. V gave up 2 bases and J gave up 0 bases, with 3 bases separating them. The CDR3 consists of 13 residues. Germline lookup yields CDR1 SGHNT and CDR2 YENEEA. This CDR3 reads CASSLRSTDTQYF. The CDR3, as DNA: TGTGCCAGCAGCTTACGAAGCACAGATACGCAGTATTTT.

The chain has TRBV5-1 and TRBJ2-1, with TRBD1 matching over 7 bases. Trimming at V came to 5 bases and at J to 2 bases, leaving 7 bases not matched to a gene. Per the germline V gene, CDR1 is SGHRS and CDR2 is YFSETQ. The CDR3 has 15 residues. CDR3 sequence (DNA): TGCGCCAGCAGACCCGGGACAGCGACCTACAATGAGCAGTTCTTC. Its protein is CASRPGTATYNEQFF.

The chain links TRBV11-2 to TRBJ2-7, with D perhaps given as TRBD1 or TRBD2 (5 bases each). This CDR3 contains 16 residues. Trimming shortened V by 5 bases and J by 3 bases, and 20 bases separated the two germline ends. Germline V gene data show CDR1 as SGHAT and CDR2 as FQNNGV. The CDR3 protein is CASSPPSSGPFYEQYF. CDR3 nucleotides: TGTGCCAGCAGCCCCCCTTCTTCGGGACCCTTCTACGAGCAGTACTTC.

This rearrangement joins TRBV5-1 to TRBJ1-1; D gene ambiguous. The germline V gene encodes CDR1 SGHRS and CDR2 YFSETQ. The V end lost 0 bases, the J end lost 1 base, and 4 bases lay between the germline ends. The CDR3 consists of 13 residues. CDR3 sequence: CASSLAENTEAFF. CDR3 coding DNA: TGCGCCAGCAGCTTGGCAGAGAACACTGAAGCTTTCTTT. Filled out from reference TRBV5-1 and TRBJ1-1, the complete variable domain reads KAGVTQTPRYLIKTRGQQVTLSCSPISGHRSVSWYQQTPGQGLQFLFEYFSETQRNKGNFPGRFSGRQFSNSRSEMNVSTLELGDSALYLCASSLAENTEAFFGQGTRLTVV.

The chain couples TRBV7-2 to TRBJ2-7; 10 nucleotides line up with TRBD1. This CDR3 has 14 amino acids. Unmatched junction bases numbered 2, after V lost 5 bases and J lost 1 base. CDR1 and CDR2 (germline): SGHTA, FQGNSA. CDR3 amino acids: CASSRDRGSYEQYF. In DNA form, the CDR3 reads TGTGCCAGCAGCCGGGACAGGGGATCCTACGAGCAGTACTTC.

The rearrangement joins TRBV18 to TRBJ1-1, with D maybe TRBD1 (6 bases). Germline CDR1 and CDR2: KGHSH and LQKENI. V lost 5 bases and J lost 7, with 11 bases in between. The CDR3 spans 12 residues. In DNA form, the CDR3 reads TGTGCCAGCTCAACTAACAGGGTTGAAGCTTTCTTT. Amino acids: CASSTNRVEAFF.

The sample holds a few counts of this clone. The V gene is TRBV19, the J gene TRBJ2-3; 9 nucleotides align to TRBD1. Germline V gene lookup returns CDR1 LNHDA and CDR2 SQIVND (reference sequence). V was clipped by 7 bases and J by 6 bases; unmatched bases: 5. There are 13 residues in the CDR3. The CDR3 region is CASMNRGPDTQYF. CDR3 DNA: TGTGCCAGTATGAACAGGGGGCCGGATACGCAGTATTTT.

The chain joins TRBV6-6 to TRBJ1-2; no reliable D call. V lost 5 bases and J lost 3, with 10 bases in between. Germline V gene lookup returns CDR1 MNHNY and CDR2 SVGAGI (reference sequence). The CDR3 covers 13 residues. CDR3 protein: CASSPEGDYGYTF. In DNA form, the CDR3 reads TGTGCCAGCAGTCCCGAAGGAGACTATGGCTACACCTTC.

V and J are TRBV7-3 and TRBJ1-3; the D is unclear. The CDR3 has 13 amino acids. Trimming left V 4 bases short and J 2 bases short, with 6 bases between. In germline, CDR1 is SGHTA, CDR2 FQGTGA. The CDR3 protein is CASSSGPGNTIYF. The CDR3 bases are TGTGCCAGCAGCTCCGGACCTGGAAACACCATATATTTT. The whole variable domain, filled in from reference TRBV7-3 and TRBJ1-3, reads GAGVSQTPSNKVTEKGKYVELRCDPISGHTALYWYRQSLGQGPEFLIYFQGTGAADDSGLPNDRFFAVRPEGSVSTLKIQRTERGDSAVYLCASSSGPGNTIYFGEGSWLTVV.

The chain carries TRBV28 and TRBJ2-1, with TRBD2 matching 9 bases. The trim removed 10 bases at V and 4 bases at J, leaving 11 bases unmatched. The CDR3 totals 15 residues. Per the germline V gene, CDR1 is MDHEN and CDR2 is SYDVKM. CDR3 sequence reads: CAIPTSGRRYNEQFF. In DNA, the CDR3 is TGTGCCATCCCGACTAGCGGTAGACGATACAATGAGCAGTTCTTC.

This clone was seen only once. V is TRBV28 and J is TRBJ1-4, with 8 bases fitting TRBD1. The CDR3 covers 16 residues. V lost 4 bases and J lost 11; bases outside the gene matches: 15. Germline lookup yields CDR1 MDHEN and CDR2 SYDVKM. CDR3 sequence reads: CASSSPGGRGQEKLFF. The CDR3 nucleotides read TGTGCCAGCAGTTCCCCCGGAGGCAGGGGGCAGGAGAAACTGTTTTTT. The full variable domain, completed using reference TRBV28 and TRBJ1-4, is DVKVTQSSRYLVKRTGEKVFLECVQDMDHENMFWYRQDPGLGLRLIYFSYDVKMKEKGDIPEGYSVSREKKERFSLILESASTNQTSMYLCASSSPGGRGQEKLFFGSGTQLSVL.

CDR3 residues: CASSYGGTGNNEQYF. DNA of the CDR3: TGCGCCAGCAGCTATGGGGGGACAGGGAACAACGAGCAGTACTTC. The rearrangement joins TRBV5-1 to TRBJ2-7, with TRBD1 identical over 9 bases. Germline loops: CDR1 SGHRS, CDR2 YFSETQ. This CDR3 has 15 amino acids. V shed 3 bases and J 5 bases; nucleotides not matched to a gene: 9. Using reference TRBV5-1 and TRBJ2-7 for the parts outside the CDR3, the full variable domain is KAGVTQTPRYLIKTRGQQVTLSCSPISGHRSVSWYQQTPGQGLQFLFEYFSETQRNKGNFPGRFSGRQFSNSRSEMNVSTLELGDSALYLCASSYGGTGNNEQYFGPGTRLTVT.

This clone was observed once. The chain recombines TRBV18 with TRBJ1-2; the D gene is possibly TRBD1 (5 bases). V gave up 1 base and J gave up 8 bases, with 14 bases separating them. The CDR3 extends over 14 amino acids. Per the germline V gene, CDR1 is KGHSH and CDR2 is LQKENI. CDR3 loop: CASSPRGEAEGYTF. CDR3 DNA: TGTGCCAGCTCACCACGAGGGGAGGCGGAAGGCTACACCTTC.

This sequence joins TRBV2 and TRBJ1-5; the match to TRBD1 covers 7 bases. This CDR3 is built from 14 residues. Germline CDR1 and CDR2: SNHLY and FYNNEI. The J segment lost 1 base and the V segment lost 5 bases, leaving 2 bases of the junction unmatched. CDR3 sequence reads: CASSRQGSNQPQHF. DNA for the CDR3: TGTGCCAGCAGTCGACAGGGAAGCAATCAGCCCCAGCATTTT.

The rearrangement joins TRBV7-9 to TRBJ2-1; D call uncertain. The germline gives CDR1 SEHNR, CDR2 FQNEAQ (reference sequence). Trimming pared 4 bases from V and 5 bases from J, leaving 12 bases between. The CDR3 is 14 amino acids. CDR3: CASSSMVRNNEQFF. CDR3 nucleotides: TGTGCCAGCAGCTCGATGGTGAGGAACAATGAGCAGTTCTTC.

This chain joins TRBV9 and TRBJ2-3; 8 bases match TRBD1. Per germline, CDR1 SGDLS and CDR2 YYNGEE. J lost 1 base, V lost 3 bases, and 7 bases had no gene match. CDR3 size: 16 residues. The CDR3 region is CASSAQGASGTDTQYF. The CDR3 nucleotides are TGTGCCAGCAGCGCGCAGGGGGCTTCGGGCACAGATACGCAGTATTTT.

The chain joins TRBV27 to TRBJ2-7, with 8 bases matching TRBD1. In germline, CDR1 is MNHEY, CDR2 SMNVEV (reference sequence). CDR3 length: 16 amino acids. J gave up 6 bases and V 0 bases, and 10 bases lay outside the gene matches. The CDR3 loop reads CASSLSTRAGGSEQYF. The CDR3 DNA reads TGTGCCAGCAGTTTATCTACACGGGCAGGGGGCAGCGAGCAGTACTTC.